The 32 T cell receptor beta chains in this list originate from one sample, sequenced in a study of shared clonotypes between healthy human individuals. Repertoires were generated with immunoSEQ multiplex PCR, while TCRdb's copy carries only in-frame clones and drops some. This table has under 600,000 clones, 95% to 98% appearing once. Terminally differentiated effector memory CD45RA+ cells were excluded by CCR7 positive selection of CD45RO-negative cells. Sequenced sample: naive CD8+ T cells sorted from blood. The receptors were sampled from a man younger than 40 in good health.

The rearrangement uses TRBV4-3 and TRBJ2-7; a possible D gene is TRBD2 (5 bases). Germline V gene lookup returns CDR1 LGHNA and CDR2 YSLEER. Trimming left V 5 bases short and J 4 bases short, with 12 bases between. There are 13 residues in the CDR3. CDR3 protein: CASSAGLSYEQYF. The CDR3 DNA is TGCGCCAGCAGCGCCGGACTGTCATACGAGCAGTACTTC.

This chain uses TRBV29-1 with TRBJ1-1; D gene ambiguous. This CDR3 has 14 residues. Looked up from germline, CDR1 is SQVTM and CDR2 is ANQGSEA. Trimming pared 6 bases from V and 3 bases from J, leaving 17 bases between. As DNA, the CDR3 is TGCAGCGTCGCGGACTGGGAGGGAGACACTGAAGCTTTCTTT. Protein: CSVADWEGDTEAFF.

In its sample, this clone was seen once. The chain is built from TRBV9 and TRBJ2-1; 14 nucleotides agree with TRBD2. The germline V gene encodes CDR1 SGDLS and CDR2 YYNGEE. The CDR3 is made up of 16 amino acids. Losses at the gene ends were 1 base for V and 6 bases for J; bases not matched to a gene: 3. The CDR3 protein is CASSVRTSGRFNEQFF. CDR3 nucleotide sequence: TGTGCCAGCAGCGTACGGACTAGCGGGAGGTTCAATGAGCAGTTCTTC.

This clone was detected only once. The chain recombines TRBV27 with TRBJ2-7; TRBD1 agrees at 10 bases. CDR1 is MNHEY and CDR2 is SMNVEV in the germline V gene (reference sequence). The CDR3 is 18 residues long. With V trimmed by 3 bases and J by 2 bases, 13 bases remained unmatched. CDR3 residues: CASSFLADRGMRTYEQYF. The CDR3 nucleotides are TGTGCCAGCAGTTTCCTCGCGGACAGGGGGATGAGGACCTACGAGCAGTACTTC.

The genes are TRBV7-6 and TRBJ2-1, with TRBD2 identical over 11 bases. V was pared by 4 bases and J by 0 bases, with 14 bases of the junction left unmatched. Germline lookup yields CDR1 SGHVS and CDR2 FNYEAQ. The CDR3 length is 20 residues. The CDR3 nucleotides read TGTGCCAGCAGCTCTTTCACCGGGACTAGCGGTTACGACTCCTACAATGAGCAGTTCTTC. Translating it yields CASSSFTGTSGYDSYNEQFF. The whole variable domain, remainder taken from reference TRBV7-6 and TRBJ2-1, is GAGVSQSPRYKVTKRGQDVALRCDPISGHVSLYWYRQALGQGPEFLTYFNYEAQQDKSGLPNDRFSAERPEGSISTLTIQRTEQRDSAMYRCASSSFTGTSGYDSYNEQFFGPGTRLTVL.

The genes are TRBV4-3 and TRBJ2-1; TRBD2 aligns across 7 bases. In germline, CDR1 is LGHNA, CDR2 YSLEER. The J segment lost 6 bases and the V segment lost 4 bases, leaving 15 bases of the junction unmatched. This CDR3 is built from 17 residues. The CDR3 coding sequence is TGCGCCAGCAGCCCTGAAAGACTAGCTACCGTGAGCAATGAGCAGTTCTTC. Translated: CASSPERLATVSNEQFF.

The chain combines TRBV9 with TRBJ2-7, with 10 nucleotides matching TRBD2. V dropped 5 bases and J dropped 4; count of bases not matched to a gene: 15. Germline V gives CDR1 SGDLS, CDR2 YYNGEE. This CDR3 spans 17 amino acids. As DNA, the CDR3 is TGTGCCAGCAGTCCTCTCATAGCGGGAGGCCTTTTGTACGAGCAGTACTTC. This sequence encodes CASSPLIAGGLLYEQYF.

The CDR3 region has the DNA TGTGCCAGCAGCCTTGGTGTAGAACTGTCTGGGGCCAACGTCCTGACTTTC. Translating gives CASSLGVELSGANVLTF. V usage is TRBV14 and J usage is TRBJ2-6; D unclear. V was cut by 4 bases and J by 1 base, with 14 bases left in between. This CDR3 is built from 17 residues. The germline gives CDR1 SGHDN, CDR2 FVKESK.

In its sample, this clone was seen once. The chain recombines TRBV7-9 with TRBJ2-2; D assignment may be TRBD1 or TRBD2 (5 bases each). Germline CDR1 reads SEHNR; CDR2 reads FQNEAQ (reference sequence). Trimming shortened V by 4 bases and J by 4 bases, and 16 bases separated the two germline ends. This CDR3 spans 16 amino acids. The CDR3 is CASSSAGARRTGELFF. As DNA, the CDR3 is TGTGCCAGCAGCTCGGCCGGGGCCAGGCGCACCGGGGAGCTGTTTTTT.

In its sample, this clone was seen once. J is TRBJ2-3 and V is TRBV7-9; D is possibly TRBD2 (5 bases). The CDR3 loop spans 15 amino acids. V was shortened by 1 base and J by 4 bases, with 12 bases between the two germline ends. Germline loops: CDR1 SEHNR, CDR2 FQNEAQ (reference sequence). This CDR3 reads CASSLVERWADTQYF. The CDR3 nucleotides read TGTGCCAGCAGCTTAGTCGAGCGGTGGGCAGATACGCAGTATTTT.

This clone was picked up one time. The chain carries TRBV6-6 and TRBJ2-3, with D possibly being TRBD1 (5 bases). V lost 0 bases and J lost 5, with 9 bases in between. CDR3 length: 14 residues. CDR1 and CDR2 from the germline V gene are MNHNY and SVGAGI (reference sequence). CDR3 amino acids: CASSYSIGVDTQYF. The CDR3 nucleotides are TGTGCCAGCAGTTACTCGATAGGGGTAGATACGCAGTATTTT.

CDR3 bases: TGTGCCAGCGGAGAGGGAGTTTCCTACAATGAGCAGTTCTTC. It codes for CASGEGVSYNEQFF. The chain is built from TRBV11-2 and TRBJ2-1; possibly TRBD2 for D (5 bases). The CDR3 length is 14 residues. Trimming removed 8 bases at V and 1 base at J, with 12 bases between. Germline CDR1 and CDR2: SGHAT and FQNNGV.

The chain recombines TRBV7-9 with TRBJ2-7; D gene uncertain. CDR1 is SEHNR, CDR2 FQNEAQ, per germline (reference sequence). This CDR3 has 14 residues. V was shortened by 1 base and J by 3 bases, with 10 bases between the two germline ends. The CDR3: CASSLVSSGYEQYF. For the CDR3, the DNA is TGTGCCAGCAGCTTAGTTTCGTCAGGCTACGAGCAGTACTTC.

The chain joins TRBV6-5 to TRBJ2-7; D uncertain. There are 14 residues in the CDR3. Germline V gene sequence: CDR1 MNHEY, CDR2 SVGAGI. With 4 bases removed from V and 3 bases from J, the gap between germline ends came to 13 bases. The CDR3, as DNA: TGTGCCAGCAGTTTAGGTTTTTCGATCTACGAGCAGTACTTC. This codes for CASSLGFSIYEQYF.

The rearrangement uses TRBV4-3 and TRBJ1-1, with D possibly being TRBD1 (5 bases). The germline V and J ends were trimmed by 0 bases and 4 bases, with 9 bases remaining between them. CDR3 length equals 14 residues. Germline assignment: CDR1 LGHNA and CDR2 YSLEER. The CDR3 region has the DNA TGCGCCAGCAGCCAAGAAAGGAGGGGCACTGAAGCTTTCTTT. Its protein is CASSQERRGTEAFF.

For this clone: A junction end diverges from the germline sequence, so it may reflect a read error. The chain carries TRBV2 and TRBJ2-7; D perhaps matches TRBD1 (6 bases). The CDR3 sequence is 15 residues long. Germline loops: CDR1 SNHLY, CDR2 FYNNEI. CDR3 region: CASGPDSYSSYEQYF. CDR3 coding DNA: TGTGCCAGTGGACCGGACAGCTATAGTTCCTACGAGCAGTATTTC.

The V call is TRBV28, the J call TRBJ2-7; 9 nucleotides match TRBD1. CDR1 and CDR2 (germline): MDHEN, SYDVKM. The CDR3 covers 13 residues. V shed 6 bases, J shed 4 bases, and the junction held 4 bases outside the gene matches. As DNA, the CDR3 is TGTGCCAGCAGGCCGGGACAGGGTTACGAGCAGTACTTC. Residues: CASRPGQGYEQYF. Full variable domain (outside the CDR3, taken from reference TRBV28 and TRBJ2-7): DVKVTQSSRYLVKRTGEKVFLECVQDMDHENMFWYRQDPGLGLRLIYFSYDVKMKEKGDIPEGYSVSREKKERFSLILESASTNQTSMYLCASRPGQGYEQYFGPGTRLTVT.

This chain joins TRBV7-9 and TRBJ1-1, with 7 bases lining up with TRBD1. This CDR3 has 13 residues. Germline V lookup: CDR1 SEHNR, CDR2 FQNEAQ (reference sequence). The J segment lost 8 bases and the V segment lost 5 bases, leaving 8 bases of the junction unmatched. Here the CDR3 DNA reads TGTGCCAGCAGCCTAGTGGGACAGCTCGAAGCTTTCTTT. This gives the protein CASSLVGQLEAFF.

The J gene is TRBJ1-1, the V gene TRBV30; D unresolved. CDR3 size: 13 residues. The V and J ends lost 1 base and 6 bases respectively, with 12 bases between them. CDR1 is GTSNPN and CDR2 is SVGIG in the germline V gene (reference sequence). CDR3 region: CAWSGWESAEAFF. CDR3 in DNA: TGTGCCTGGAGTGGGTGGGAGTCCGCTGAAGCTTTCTTT. Full variable domain (outside the CDR3, taken from reference TRBV30 and TRBJ1-1): SQTIHQWPATLVQPVGSPLSLECTVEGTSNPNLYWYRQAAGRGLQLLFYSVGIGQISSEVPQNLSASRPQDRQFILSSKKLLLSDSGFYLCAWSGWESAEAFFGQGTRLTVV.

The J gene is TRBJ2-7, the V gene TRBV7-6, with D possibly being TRBD1 (5 bases). The length of the CDR3 is 15 residues. Per germline, CDR1 SGHVS and CDR2 FNYEAQ. V dropped 0 bases and J dropped 2 bases, with 11 bases sitting between them. The CDR3 DNA reads as TGTGCCAGCAGCTTAGCGTGGGGCTACACCTACGAGCAGTACTTC. It specifies CASSLAWGYTYEQYF.

A note on this clone: At the DNA level, this CDR3 is encoded by other sequences in the same sample as well. The V call is TRBV7-9, the J call TRBJ2-3, with D tentatively TRBD2 (6 bases). This CDR3 has 14 residues. Germline V gives CDR1 SEHNR, CDR2 FQNEAQ (reference sequence). Deletions cut 1 base from V and 2 bases from J, with 7 bases between. The CDR3 DNA follows: TGTGCCAGCAGCTTAGGGGGGGTCACAGATACGCAGTATTTT. It specifies CASSLGGVTDTQYF.

The chain uses TRBV2 and TRBJ2-1; D tentatively reads TRBD1 or TRBD2 (6 bases each). The ends were cut back, 10 bases at V and 4 bases at J, with 23 bases in the middle. This CDR3 region has 16 residues. CDR1 is SNHLY and CDR2 is FYNNEI in the germline V gene. CDR3 in amino acids: CAIEGEELAEYNEQFF. CDR3 sequence (DNA): TGTGCCATCGAGGGGGAGGAACTAGCCGAATACAATGAGCAGTTCTTC.

The rearrangement uses TRBV10-3 and TRBJ2-1, with a tentative D call TRBD2 (6 bases). V was trimmed by 5 bases and J by 3 bases, leaving 11 bases between them. This CDR3 region has 14 residues. Germline lookup yields CDR1 ENHRY and CDR2 SYGVKD. The CDR3 reads CAISIAVNYNEQFF. Written as DNA, the CDR3 is TGTGCCATCAGTATAGCGGTCAACTACAATGAGCAGTTCTTC.

The chain carries TRBV5-1 and TRBJ2-1; D ambiguous. Trimming took off 3 bases at V and 0 bases at J, with 10 bases between the two ends. The CDR3 length is 15 residues. The germline V gene encodes CDR1 SGHRS and CDR2 YFSETQ. The CDR3, as DNA: TGCGCCAGCAGCTCCGGTTCAAGCTCCTACAATGAGCAGTTCTTC. Its protein product is CASSSGSSSYNEQFF.

Notes on this clone: Distinct nucleotide sequences in the sample also encode this CDR3. The chain recombines TRBV5-6 with TRBJ2-7, with a possible D match to TRBD1 (5 bases). V was shortened by 0 bases and J by 4 bases, with 11 bases between the two germline ends. The CDR3 sequence is 14 residues long. Germline V lookup: CDR1 SGHDT, CDR2 YYEEEE. The CDR3 DNA is TGTGCCAGCAGCTTGGTGGGGAAGGGGTACGAGCAGTACTTC. It is translated as CASSLVGKGYEQYF.

V is TRBV2 and J is TRBJ2-5; possibly TRBD2 for D (6 bases). V lost 6 bases and J 2 bases, leaving 7 bases between the germline ends. CDR3 length: 12 residues. Per the germline V gene, CDR1 is SNHLY and CDR2 is FYNNEI. CDR3 bases: TGTGCCAGCAGGGGACTGCAAGAGACCCAGTACTTC. Amino acid sequence: CASRGLQETQYF.

The chain recombines TRBV14 with TRBJ1-2; 7 bases fit TRBD1. CDR3 length: 13 residues. Trimming removed 1 base from V and 5 bases from J; junction bases left unmatched: 1. Germline lookup yields CDR1 SGHDN and CDR2 FVKESK. This CDR3 reads CASSQGTGYGYTF. CDR3 in DNA: TGTGCCAGCAGCCAAGGGACAGGTTATGGCTACACCTTC.

This chain links TRBV7-6 with TRBJ2-1; 7 positions agree with TRBD1. V shed 4 bases and J 7 bases; nucleotides not matched to a gene: 10. Germline assignment: CDR1 SGHVS and CDR2 FNYEAQ. The CDR3 is 15 residues long. The CDR3 sequence is CASSWNRGSGNEQFF. CDR3 bases: TGTGCCAGCAGCTGGAACAGGGGTTCAGGAAATGAGCAGTTCTTC.

The DNA for the CDR3 is TGTGCCAGCAGCCAAGCGGTTGGCGGGAGGGCAAATGAGCAGTTCTTC. Translation gives CASSQAVGGRANEQFF. The genes are TRBV14 and TRBJ2-1; 9 bases are a match to TRBD2. V lost 1 base and J lost 7; bases outside the gene matches: 8. Looked up from germline, CDR1 is SGHDN and CDR2 is FVKESK. This CDR3 is built from 16 residues.

The count of this clone is one. The chain recombines TRBV10-2 with TRBJ2-5; D is perhaps TRBD1 (6 bases). Germline loops: CDR1 WSHSY, CDR2 SAAADI. This CDR3 contains 12 residues. Trimming shortened V by 7 bases and J by 5 bases, and 11 bases separated the two germline ends. CDR3 region: CASMDGGETQYF. The CDR3 region has the DNA TGCGCCAGCATGGATGGGGGCGAGACCCAGTACTTC.

Comments on this clone: The same CDR3 arises from other DNA sequences in this sample as well. The CDR3 nucleotides are TGTGCCAGCAGCCAAACAGGGGACCATCAGCCCCAGCATTTT. This codes for CASSQTGDHQPQHF. The gene calls are TRBV9 and TRBJ1-5; 7 bases are a match to TRBD1. Germline CDR1 and CDR2: SGDLS and YYNGEE. This CDR3 is built from 14 residues. J was trimmed by 5 bases and V by 4 bases; bases with no gene match: 6.

The CDR3, as DNA: TGTGCCAGCAGCCCAGGACCCACAGATACGCAGTATTTT. This encodes CASSPGPTDTQYF. The V gene is TRBV7-8, the J gene TRBJ2-3; D is ambiguous. CDR1 is SGHVS and CDR2 is FQNEAQ in the germline V gene. V was trimmed by 5 bases and J by 2 bases, leaving 8 bases between them. This CDR3 has 13 amino acids.